The clone carrying this T cell receptor (beta chain) was recorded many times. Its antigen remains unknown. With template switching, a universal primer site was added, and the cDNA carried unique molecular identifiers. TCRdb redid the calling of the 5' RACE reads with MiXCR, one entry per CDR3 protein. The sample records fewer than 800,000 distinct CDR3 sequences, around 7.4% being singletons. Germline values: CDR1 ENHRY, CDR2 SYGVKD. The CDR3 sequence is 12 residues long. Trimming removed 3 bases from V and 1 base from J, with 3 bases in between. This sample stems from a study of identical twins. Regarding the study as a whole: Model-predicted out-of-frame TCR alpha sharing fell below observed values in monozygotic twins.

These data are also associated with another study on yellow fever vaccine responses in identical twins. This second study notes: Reportedly, the T cell response mounted by twins to vaccine seemed partly convergent, partly personalized.

The source material was PBMCs. The chain joins TRBV10-3 to TRBJ1-1; D is unresolved. This receptor was obtained from a woman aged 18-29 years in good health. The CDR3 DNA sequence: TGTGCCATCAGTGAAGGGAACACTGAAGCTTTCTTT. This sequence encodes CAISEGNTEAFF.